A selection of T cell receptor beta chains follows, all from one sample in a study of response to subunit inactivated influenza vaccine. TCRdb ran MiXCR on the RT-PCR reads and lists one entry per CDR3 protein. Of 400,000 to 650,000 distinct CDR3 sequences listed, more than 7% were seen once; the top ten hold around 13%. Sample: PBMCs from blood, taken 23 months after vaccination. The receptor source for this set is a man aged 50 to 69 who received an inactivated influenza vaccine. Each CDR3 is given with its conserved first and last residue. A D gene is named only where the DNA matches it firmly. Clone sizes are given selectively: once, few, many, or a class where the clone is expanded.

>TRBJ2-7|TRBV12-3/TRBV12-4|.|.
TGTGCCAGCAGGGGGACGTTGACCTACGAGCAGTACTTC
CASRGTLTYEQYF
>TRBJ2-1|TRBV6-2/TRBV6-3|.|.
TGTGCCAGCAGTTACTCCGGACTGTCCAATGAGCAGTTCTTC
CASSYSGLSNEQFF
>TRBJ2-5|TRBV20-1|many|TRBD1
TGCAGTGCTAGTGAAGGGACAGGGCAGCGAGAGACCCAGTACTTC
CSASEGTGQRETQYF
>TRBJ1-1|TRBV6-5|.|.
TGTGCCAGCAGTTCCGCTAATCTGGGGACCGAAGCTTTCTTT
CASSSANLGTEAFF
>TRBJ1-2|TRBV5-1|.|TRBD1
TGCGCCAGCAGCTTGGATGGGACAGGGGGCGCATATGGCTACACCTTC
CASSLDGTGGAYGYTF
>TRBJ2-3|TRBV6-2/TRBV6-3|few|TRBD1
TGTGCCAGCAGTTATCTCGGGACAGCAGATACGCAGTATTTT
CASSYLGTADTQYF
>TRBJ2-5|TRBV5-1|.|TRBD1
TGCGCCAGCATCCCAGGGACAGGGGCGCAAGAGACCCAGTACTTC
CASIPGTGAQETQYF
>TRBJ1-6|TRBV21-1|.|.
TGTGCCAGCAGCCCTTGGGACAGTGCCAATTCACCCCTCCACTTT
CASSPWDSANSPLHF
>TRBJ2-7|TRBV5-1|many|.
TGCGCCAGCAGCTTGGTTATGGGGGTTTCCTACGAGCAGTACTTC
CASSLVMGVSYEQYF
>TRBJ1-1|TRBV28|many|.
TGTGCCAGCAGTTCCCAGGGAGGGCTCACTGAAGCTTTCTTT
CASSSQGGLTEAFF
>TRBJ2-7|TRBV11-2|few|TRBD1
TGTGCCAGCAGCCTTCCCTCGACAGGGTTTCGGTACGAGCAGTACTTC
CASSLPSTGFRYEQYF
>TRBJ2-7|TRBV7-2|few|.
TGTGCCAGCTGCAAGTCCGCGGGGACCACCTACGAGCAGTACTTC
CASCKSAGTTYEQYF
>TRBJ2-3|TRBV7-3|.|TRBD1
TGTGCCAGCAGCGCCGGGACAGGAAGGTCAGATACGCAGTATTTT
CASSAGTGRSDTQYF
>TRBJ1-5|TRBV4-1|.|TRBD1
TGCGCCAGCAGCCATTATTCCAGGGGGACCAATCAGCCCCAGCATTTT
CASSHYSRGTNQPQHF
>TRBJ2-5|TRBV27|.|.
TGTGCCAGCGCACCAGCGTACCAAGAGACCCAGTACTTC
CASAPAYQETQYF
>TRBJ2-3|TRBV7-2|few|TRBD2
TGTGCCAGCAGCTTAGACTCTAGCGGGGGGCGGAGAACGCAGTATTTT
CASSLDSSGGRRTQYF
>TRBJ2-7|TRBV12-3/TRBV12-4|few|TRBD1
TGTGCCAGCAGTTCCTGGGGACAGGGAAGAGGCGAGCAGTACTTC
CASSSWGQGRGEQYF
>TRBJ2-7|TRBV20-1|.|.
TGCAGTGCTAGAGATCGCAGGGAGACCCCAACCTACGAGCAGTACTTC
CSARDRRETPTYEQYF
>TRBJ2-5|TRBV5-1|few|.
TGCGCCAGCAGCTCGGGATCTAGTCTAGGGCAAGAGACCCAGTACTTC
CASSSGSSLGQETQYF
>TRBJ2-1|TRBV19|many|.
TGTGCCACCGCGTTACAGGCCAGCTCCTACAATGAGCAGTTCTTC
CATALQASSYNEQFF
>TRBJ2-1|TRBV4-2|many|TRBD1
TGTGCCAGCAGCCAAGGGGACAGGGACAATGAGCAGTTCTTC
CASSQGDRDNEQFF
>TRBJ1-2|TRBV29-1|many|.
TGCAGCGTCACCGGTAGTCAGGGAGCGGGAACCTTC
CSVTGSQGAGTF
>TRBJ1-1|TRBV28|few|.
TGTGCCAGCAGTTTGCAACGGGGGAACACTGAAGCTTTCTTT
CASSLQRGNTEAFF
>TRBJ2-1|TRBV5-1|many|.
TGCGCCAGCAGCTTGGCCGGTGAAGTCTTCAATGAGCAGTTCTTC
CASSLAGEVFNEQFF
>TRBJ2-3|TRBV11-3|few|TRBD2
TGTGCCAGCAGCTTATTTAGCGGGACAGATACGCAGTATTTT
CASSLFSGTDTQYF
>TRBJ2-2|TRBV7-2|few|.
TGTGCCAGCAGCTTAAAAACCGAGCTGTTTTTT
CASSLKTELFF
>TRBJ2-1|TRBV28|few|TRBD2
TGTGCCAGCAGTTCACACAGGACTAGCGGATTACAGTTCTTC
CASSSHRTSGLQFF
>TRBJ2-3|TRBV7-9|many|TRBD1
TGTGCCAGCAGCCCCCGGGCACCCAGGGGGGATACGCAGTATTTT
CASSPRAPRGDTQYF
>TRBJ2-7|TRBV20-1|.|TRBD1
TGCAGTGCCAATCCGAGGGACAGCCCTTCCTACGAGCAGTACTTC
CSANPRDSPSYEQYF
>TRBJ1-5|TRBV4-2|.|.
TGTGCCAGCAGCCAAGAGTATTCAAGTTATCAGCCCCAGCATTTT
CASSQEYSSYQPQHF
>TRBJ2-1|TRBV5-6|many|.
TGTGCCAGCAGCTTGAAGGTTTCCAATGAGCAGTTCTTC
CASSLKVSNEQFF
>TRBJ2-5|TRBV9|.|TRBD2
TGTGCCAGCAGCGTAGGGGTTCGCCTAGCGGGGGTAGAGACCCAGTACTTC
CASSVGVRLAGVETQYF
>TRBJ1-5|TRBV28|many|.
TGTGCCAGCAGTTTATCGGCGGGGTACAATCAGCCCCAGCATTTT
CASSLSAGYNQPQHF
>TRBJ1-4|TRBV4-1|few|TRBD1
TGCGCCAGCAGCCAAGTGATCTCAGTCCCGGGGATACAGGGGAGTAATGAAAAACTGTTTTTT
CASSQVISVPGIQGSNEKLFF
>TRBJ1-2|TRBV20-1|few|.
TGCAGTGCTAGGATGCAGGGGCGAACTGGCTACACCTTC
CSARMQGRTGYTF
>TRBJ2-5|TRBV4-1|few|.
TGCGCCAGCAGCCAAGTCCAGGGCCAGAAGAAACAGCAAGAGACCCAGTACTTC
CASSQVQGQKKQQETQYF
>TRBJ1-1|TRBV20-1|.|.
TGCAGTGCTAGTGGACGACTGGGTACTGAAGCTTTCTTT
CSASGRLGTEAFF
>TRBJ1-1|TRBV29-1|many|.
TGCAGCGTTGAAGGGGGGGGGCCTGAAGCTTTCTTT
CSVEGGGPEAFF
>TRBJ2-2|TRBV29-1|few|TRBD2
TGCAGCGTAGCGGGGGGTACCGGGGAGCTGTTTTTT
CSVAGGTGELFF
>TRBJ2-2|TRBV24-1|many|TRBD1
TGTGCCACCAGGGAACAGGGGTTCGTCGGGGAGCTGTTTTTT
CATREQGFVGELFF
>TRBJ1-5|TRBV7-2|few|TRBD1
TGTGCCAGCAGCTCCCAGGGGGCGCTTAATTATCAGCCCCAGCATTTT
CASSSQGALNYQPQHF